These 16 T cell receptor beta chains originate from one sample sequenced in a study of T cell responses to AZD1222 COVID-19 vaccine. Assay: immunoSEQ multiplex PCR; the TCRdb copy retains only in-frame clones and omits some. Here the sample spans over 110,000 clones, around 93% being singletons. The specimen was peripheral blood, collected on day 0 of AZD1222 vaccination. These TCRs come from an adult in good health.

This sequence joins TRBV30 and TRBJ2-1; TRBD2 matches 8 bases. The ends lost 1 base at V and 4 bases at J; junction bases unmatched: 6. CDR1 is GTSNPN, CDR2 SVGIG, per germline (reference sequence). CDR3 length equals 15 residues. This CDR3 is CAWSEGTSAYNEQFF. The CDR3 bases are TGTGCCTGGAGTGAGGGGACTAGTGCGTACAATGAGCAGTTCTTC.

V and J are TRBV7-2 and TRBJ2-3, with 14 bases aligning to TRBD2. The CDR3 extends over 15 amino acids. V gave up 5 bases and J gave up 8 bases; unmatched junction bases: 6. The germline CDR1 and CDR2 sequences are SGHTA and FQGNSA. This CDR3 is CASSPRTSGGSTQYF. In DNA, the CDR3 is TGTGCCAGCAGCCCCCGGACTAGCGGGGGGTCTACGCAGTATTTT.

This clone is a singleton in its sample. This chain links TRBV19 with TRBJ2-2; possibly TRBD2 for D (6 bases). V lost 6 bases, J lost 4 bases, and 15 bases lay in between. Germline CDR1 reads LNHDA; CDR2 reads SQIVND (reference sequence). CDR3 length: 15 residues. The CDR3: CASSRGVVTTGELFF. In DNA, the CDR3 is TGTGCCAGTAGCCGCGGGGTCGTTACCACCGGGGAGCTGTTTTTT.

This chain links TRBV18 with TRBJ2-3; 9 bases agree with TRBD2. The CDR3 is 18 residues long. Germline-derived CDR1 and CDR2 are KGHSH and LQKENI. The trim removed 2 bases at V and 1 base at J, leaving 10 bases unmatched. The CDR3, as DNA: TGTGCCAGCTCACCATTCCCGCTAGCGGGAACGGGCACAGATACGCAGTATTTT. Its translation: CASSPFPLAGTGTDTQYF.

DNA of the CDR3: TGTGCCAGCAGCTTAATGGTGGGGGTGGGACAGCCCCAGCATTTT. Translating gives CASSLMVGVGQPQHF. The chain is built from TRBV7-2 and TRBJ1-5; the D gene is possibly TRBD1 (5 bases). CDR3 size: 15 residues. The V end lost 2 bases, the J end lost 7 bases, and 15 bases lay between the germline ends. Germline CDR1 is SGHTA and CDR2 is FQGNSA. The whole variable domain, remainder taken from reference TRBV7-2 and TRBJ1-5, is GAGVSQSPSNKVTEKGKDVELRCDPISGHTALYWYRQSLGQGLEFLIYFQGNSAPDKSGLPSDRFSAERTGGSVSTLTIQRTQQEDSAVYLCASSLMVGVGQPQHFGDGTRLSIL.

This chain links TRBV27 with TRBJ2-2; D is perhaps TRBD2 (5 bases). Germline V lookup: CDR1 MNHEY, CDR2 SMNVEV (reference sequence). V lost 0 bases and J 7 bases, leaving 12 bases between the germline ends. The CDR3 runs 15 residues. The CDR3 DNA follows: TGTGCCAGCAGTTTATCTAGCGCGACTGTCGGGGAGCTGTTTTTT. Its protein product is CASSLSSATVGELFF.

The chain couples TRBV6-5 to TRBJ2-7; D ambiguous. The CDR3 consists of 13 residues. Between the trimmed V and J ends, which lost 2 bases and 4 bases, there was a span of 9 bases. Germline CDR1 MNHEY, CDR2 SVGAGI. In nucleotides, the CDR3 is TGTGCCAGCAGTTACGGTACGGATTACGAGCAGTACTTC. Amino acids: CASSYGTDYEQYF.

V usage is TRBV4-1 and J usage is TRBJ1-5; the D is unclear. The germline V gene encodes CDR1 MGHRA and CDR2 YSYEKL. V lost 1 base and J lost 0, with 7 bases in between. This CDR3 is built from 15 residues. The CDR3 here is CASSQVRHSNQPQHF. The CDR3 coding sequence is TGCGCCAGCAGCCAAGTACGGCATAGCAATCAGCCCCAGCATTTT.

The chain uses TRBV7-9 and TRBJ1-1; D remains unclear. V was pared by 5 bases and J by 7 bases, with 11 bases between. This CDR3 has 12 residues. Germline V gene data show CDR1 as SEHNR and CDR2 as FQNEAQ (reference sequence). CDR3 region: CASSRPVGEAFF. CDR3 nucleotide sequence: TGTGCCAGCAGCAGGCCGGTAGGTGAAGCTTTCTTT.

The chain combines TRBV15 with TRBJ2-7; D not resolved. Germline-derived CDR1 and CDR2 are LNHNV and YYDKDF (reference sequence). V shed 1 base and J shed 3 bases, with 13 bases lying between them. The CDR3 loop spans 15 amino acids. CDR3 region: CATSRVAGRLYEQYF. CDR3 in DNA: TGTGCCACCAGCAGAGTGGCAGGAAGACTCTACGAGCAGTACTTC.

V usage is TRBV4-2 and J usage is TRBJ2-1; 9 bases agree with TRBD2. Germline V gene data show CDR1 as LGHNA and CDR2 as YNFKEQ. V lost 4 bases, J lost 7 bases, and 8 bases stayed unmatched. The CDR3 has 15 amino acids. The DNA for the CDR3 is TGTGCCAGCAGCCCTTCTAGCGGGGTGGGGAATGAGCAGTTCTTC. The encoded protein is CASSPSSGVGNEQFF.

This rearrangement joins TRBV10-3 to TRBJ1-1; D not resolved. The CDR3 loop spans 12 amino acids. Germline V gene data show CDR1 as ENHRY and CDR2 as SYGVKD. The V gene lost 6 bases and the J gene lost 3 bases, with 8 bases spanning the gap. The CDR3 sequence: CAIRRLDTEAFF. The CDR3, as DNA: TGTGCCATCAGAAGGTTGGACACTGAAGCTTTCTTT.

The genes are TRBV19 and TRBJ1-1; D remains ambiguous. The V gene lost 4 bases and the J gene lost 6 bases, with 15 bases spanning the gap. The CDR3 spans 14 residues. Germline V gene data show CDR1 as LNHDA and CDR2 as SQIVND (reference sequence). In DNA, the CDR3 is TGTGCCAGTAGTAGCCGGGCCCCGCGGGCTGAAGCTTTCTTT. Protein: CASSSRAPRAEAFF.

The V gene is TRBV3-1 (or the pseudogene TRBV3-2), the J gene TRBJ1-1; TRBD1 aligns across 8 bases. CDR1 is LGHDT and CDR2 is YNNKEL in the germline V gene (reference sequence). The CDR3 length is 14 residues. V was pared by 4 bases and J by 8 bases, with 9 bases of the junction left unmatched. CDR3 in DNA: TGTGCCAGCAGCCGTGGACAGGGAGGAAGAGAAGCTTTCTTT. It yields the protein CASSRGQGGREAFF.

The V call is TRBV3-1 (or the pseudogene TRBV3-2), the J call TRBJ2-7; 7 nucleotides match TRBD2. Germline V gene sequence: CDR1 LGHDT, CDR2 YNNKEL (reference sequence). After removal of 4 bases from V and 4 bases from J, the junction contained 7 bases not matched to a gene. The CDR3 totals 14 residues. Written as DNA, the CDR3 is TGTGCCAGCAGCCCCCCGCGGGAGACTTACGAGCAGTACTTC. Its translation is CASSPPRETYEQYF.

This clone has only one observation. This chain connects TRBV4-3 to TRBJ2-3; TRBD2 aligns across 8 bases. Germline V lookup: CDR1 LGHNA, CDR2 YSLEER. With 4 bases clipped from V and 3 bases from J, the junction kept 12 bases outside the gene matches. The CDR3 contains 17 residues. The CDR3 DNA is TGCGCCAGCAGCCCGGGATTGGCGGGGGGAATGACAGATACGCAGTATTTT. Amino acids: CASSPGLAGGMTDTQYF.